The rows below give T cell receptor beta chains drawn from one sample of a study of identical twins. TCRdb independently ran MiXCR on the 5' RACE reads; one entry per CDR3 protein. The table has around 510,000 distinct CDR3 sequences, 13% to 15% seen once. The same specimen was also included in a second study, on yellow fever vaccine responses in identical twins.

The sample taken for sequencing was CD4+ T cells sorted from blood. These TCRs come from a woman aged 18-30 years in good health. Each CDR3 is given with its conserved first and last residue. The order of the fields is V gene, D gene, J gene, clone size, CDR3 protein, CDR3 DNA. The D gene is left open where the match is weak. Only some rows state a clone size, as once, few, many or a class for expanded clones.

>TRBV28|TRBD2|TRBJ2-1|.
CASSWASGRFEQFF
TGTGCCAGCAGTTGGGCTAGCGGGAGATTTGAGCAGTTCTTC
>TRBV5-5|.|TRBJ2-7|.
CASSLRPGPYEQYF
TGTGCCAGCAGCCTTCGTCCGGGGCCCTACGAGCAGTACTTC
>TRBV7-2|.|TRBJ2-7|few
CASSLVASSSYEQYF
TGTGCCAGCAGCTTAGTGGCCAGTAGCTCCTACGAGCAGTACTTC
>TRBV5-1|TRBD2|TRBJ2-3|few
CASSVGGGGDTQYF
TGCGCCAGCAGCGTTGGGGGGGGTGGAGATACGCAGTATTTT
>TRBV7-2|.|TRBJ1-2|few
CASSSQGGYTF
TGTGCCAGCAGCTCCCAGGGTGGCTACACCTTC
>TRBV4-3|.|TRBJ2-5|.
CASSQAPEETQYF
TGCGCCAGCAGCCAAGCTCCAGAAGAGACCCAGTACTTC
>TRBV6-5|TRBD1|TRBJ1-3|.
CASSSTGGVPGNTIYF
TGTGCCAGCAGTTCCACAGGGGGCGTCCCCGGAAACACCATATATTTT
>TRBV11-2|.|TRBJ2-5|few
CASSEREPAGTQYF
TGTGCCAGCAGCGAGCGTGAGCCCGCGGGGACCCAGTACTTC
>TRBV20-1|TRBD2|TRBJ2-3|.
CSARDRLAGADTQYF
TGCAGTGCTAGAGATCGGCTAGCGGGAGCCGATACGCAGTATTTT
>TRBV6-1|TRBD1|TRBJ2-5|.
CASPTDVWDREKTQYF
TGTGCCAGCCCAACGGACGTCTGGGACAGGGAAAAGACCCAGTACTTC
>TRBV29-1|.|TRBJ2-5|.
CSGLQENQETQYF
TGCAGCGGACTACAGGAGAACCAAGAGACCCAGTACTTC
>TRBV7-2|TRBD1|TRBJ2-1|.
CASSPGTGGAVRGEQFF
TGTGCCAGCAGCCCAGGGACAGGGGGCGCGGTGCGTGGGGAGCAGTTCTTC
>TRBV29-1|TRBD1|TRBJ2-7|many
CSVGFGQGTYEQYF
TGCAGCGTAGGTTTTGGACAGGGCACCTACGAGCAGTACTTC
>TRBV19|TRBD1|TRBJ2-7|.
CASSIAGTGTYEQYF
TGTGCCAGTAGTATCGCCGGGACAGGTACCTACGAGCAGTACTTC
>TRBV28|.|TRBJ2-3|.
CATSREWGTDTQYF
TGTGCCACCTCCCGGGAGTGGGGCACAGATACGCAGTATTTT
>TRBV28|TRBD2|TRBJ2-7|.
CASKRSGGEAYEQYF
TGTGCCAGCAAACGTAGCGGGGGGGAGGCCTACGAGCAGTACTTC